These 8 T cell receptor beta chains originate from one sample sequenced in a study of blood T cells in healthy people across ages. A sample-barcoded 5' primer and a J-beta primer mix were used in a second PCR of roughly 7 to 12 cycles. Using its own MiXCR run on the 5' RACE reads, TCRdb lists one record per CDR3 protein. The data contain approximately 690,000 distinct CDR3 sequences, 40% to 45% of them singletons. The sample taken for sequencing was blood. The source of these receptors is a man aged 80 or over in good health.

The chain combines TRBV7-2 with TRBJ2-3, with unresolved D. Germline values: CDR1 SGHTA, CDR2 FQGNSA. V lost 4 bases to trimming and J lost 0 bases, with 5 bases between them. The CDR3 is 13 residues long. CDR3 coding DNA: TGTGCCAGCAGCTGGGCTAGCACAGATACGCAGTATTTT. Its translation is CASSWASTDTQYF.

Comments on this clonotype: A read error may account for a junction end that differs from germline. The V call is TRBV29-1, the J call TRBJ2-5; 10 nucleotides align to TRBD2. Germline V gene sequence: CDR1 SQVTM, CDR2 ANQGSEA. This CDR3 region has 12 residues. The CDR3 DNA is TGCAGCGTCCGGACTAGCGGAGAGGCCCAGTACTTC. This gives the protein CSVRTSGEAQYF.

The chain uses TRBV28 and TRBJ2-4, with D possibly matching TRBD1 (8 bases). The J call is uncertain, as TRBJ2-7 better fits the DNA end. The CDR3 loop spans 15 amino acids. In germline, CDR1 is MDHEN, CDR2 SYDVKM. For the CDR3, the DNA is TGTGCCAGCACCACTGGACAGGGAGGGGGGTACGAGCAGTACTTC. Protein: CASTTGQGGGYEQYF.

Only a few counts were recorded for this clonotype. The V and J genes are TRBV7-9 and TRBJ2-7; a possible D gene is TRBD2 (5 bases). Germline V gives CDR1 SEHNR, CDR2 FQNEAQ (reference sequence). Trimming shortened V by 1 base and J by 6 bases, and 13 bases separated the two germline ends. This CDR3 comprises 14 residues. CDR3 in amino acids: CASSLDRGSGEQYF. CDR3 DNA sequence: TGTGCCAGCAGCTTAGATCGGGGAAGTGGCGAGCAGTACTTC.

This clonotype was seen at least ten times. The genes are TRBV7-6 and TRBJ2-5; D call uncertain. Germline V CDR1 and CDR2: SGHVS, FNYEAQ. This CDR3 is built from 13 residues. V gave up 5 bases and J gave up 3 bases, with 10 bases separating them. DNA for the CDR3: TGTGCCAGCAGCCCGGACCTAGAAGAGACCCAGTACTTC. It translates to CASSPDLEETQYF.

With respect to this clonotype: Since a much larger clone is just one base distant, this may be a read error. This rearrangement joins TRBV3-1 to TRBJ2-7; TRBD1 might be the D (5 bases). The germline gives CDR1 LGHDT, CDR2 YNNKEL (reference sequence). This CDR3 has 12 residues. Trimming took off 4 bases at V and 8 bases at J, with 12 bases between the two ends. CDR3 region: CASSPQGVQQYF. In DNA, the CDR3 is TGTGCCAGCAGCCCCCAGGGTGTGCAGCAGTACTTC.

This clonotype appeared many times. V gene TRBV4-2 combines with J gene TRBJ1-2; D is uncertain. Trimming removed 3 bases from V and 3 bases from J, with 14 bases in between. This CDR3 region has 15 residues. Germline V gives CDR1 LGHNA, CDR2 YNFKEQ. CDR3 amino acids: CASSQAPAGDYGYTF. The CDR3 DNA follows: TGTGCCAGCAGCCAGGCGCCAGCCGGGGACTATGGCTACACCTTC.

In this sample, this clonotype turned up a few times. The chain is built from TRBV27 and TRBJ2-7, with D uncertain. Germline V lookup: CDR1 MNHEY, CDR2 SMNVEV (reference sequence). The CDR3 consists of 16 residues. The germline V and J ends were trimmed by 5 bases and 3 bases, with 20 bases remaining between them. CDR3 sequence (DNA): TGTGCCAGCAGTCCCCGTGGTATCCGCGATATCTACGAGCAGTACTTC. Protein sequence: CASSPRGIRDIYEQYF.